This T cell receptor beta chain was captured by sequencing in a study of tumor-infiltrating lymphocytes in localized non-small cell lung cancer. About the research overall: Some samples were collected after neoadjuvant chemotherapy; smokers, never-smokers and several histologies were included. Tumor tissue and non-adjacent uninvolved lung came from each patient.

Study-wide points: Available tissue quantity limited TCR sequencing to a patient subset. No T-cell fraction difference was seen between IM1 and IM2 tumors.

Sequenced by immunoSEQ multiplex PCR; TCRdb stores in-frame clones only, minus some. The data show approximately 13,000 clones, with 70% to 90% seen just once and around 3.8% held by the top ten. In its sample, this clone was seen a few times. Its antigen is not known. This CDR3 is built from 18 residues. The germline V gene encodes CDR1 KGHSH and CDR2 LQKENI. J lost 3 bases, V lost 4 bases, and 10 bases had no gene match. Sequenced: uninvolved lung tissue not adjacent to the tumor. The sequence came from a human donor with non-small cell lung cancer. The chain carries TRBV18 and TRBJ2-2; 11 bases align to TRBD2. The DNA for the CDR3 is TGTGCCAGCTCACTTCCAATTTCTAGCGGGAGGCACACCGGGGAGCTGTTTTTT. Translating gives CASSLPISSGRHTGELFF.